The clone carrying this T cell receptor (beta chain) was counted between two and nine times. No antigen is known for it. TCRdb reanalysed the reads using MiXCR and keeps one entry per CDR3 protein. The sample contains a few hundred thousand distinct CDR3 sequences, just under 35% of which appear only once. The data derive from a study of T cell repertoires in cytomegalovirus infection. Study-level background: The study used recently identified HLA-C-restricted and well-studied HLA-B-restricted CMV epitopes. From public TCR beta signatures came an indication of both CMV infection and matching HLA type.

This CDR3 region has 16 residues. Trimming removed 0 bases from V and 14 bases from J, with 23 bases in between. Germline V lookup: CDR1 SGHAT, CDR2 FQNNGV. Study results and limitations: HLA-C-restricted CMV clonotypes gave the most frequent clonotype in two of eight donors. The cumulative frequency of public TCR beta families distinguished individuals who carried CMV together with the relevant HLA.

The sample in question was cultured PBMCs, obtained from culture after CMV antigen stimulation. The sequence came from a human donor in good health (CMV status not recorded). Some clones in this sample may be carry-over from other donors' samples. The chain employs TRBV11-2 and TRBJ2-1; perhaps TRBD1 as D (11 bases). CDR3 protein: CASSLEGQGVGLAEFF. CDR3 nucleotides: TGTGCCAGCAGCTTAGAGGGACAGGGGGTAGGACTAGCGGAGTTCTTC.